Listed here is a single T cell receptor (beta chain). One entry per CDR3 protein, called by TCRdb with MiXCR from the RT-PCR reads. The repertoire holds some 20,000 distinct CDR3 sequences, with about three quarters as singletons. The sample is drawn from a study of yellow fever vaccine responses in identical twins. The CDR3 is made up of 15 amino acids. V was shortened by 0 bases and J by 0 bases, with 6 bases between the two germline ends. CDR1 is KGHSH and CDR2 is LQKENI in the germline V gene. V usage is TRBV18 and J usage is TRBJ1-3; no definite D call. This TCR was sampled from a woman under 30 who received the yellow fever vaccine. Material: T cells from blood (PBMCs), unsorted or a sorted subset (not recorded which), obtained before or after yellow fever vaccination (not recorded which). The CDR3 DNA reads TGTGCCAGCTCACCACCGACCGTCTCTGGAAACACCATATATTTT. Its translation: CASSPPTVSGNTIYF.